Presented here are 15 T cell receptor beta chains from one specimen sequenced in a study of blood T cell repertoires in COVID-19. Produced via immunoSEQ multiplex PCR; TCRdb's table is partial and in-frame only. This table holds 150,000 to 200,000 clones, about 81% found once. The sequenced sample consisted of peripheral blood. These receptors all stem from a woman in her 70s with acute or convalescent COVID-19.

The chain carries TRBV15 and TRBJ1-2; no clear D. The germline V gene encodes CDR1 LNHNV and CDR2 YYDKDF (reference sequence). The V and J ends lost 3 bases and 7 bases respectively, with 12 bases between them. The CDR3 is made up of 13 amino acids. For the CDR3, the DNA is TGTGCCACCAGCAGGACATCGGAGGGTGGCTACACCTTC. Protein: CATSRTSEGGYTF.

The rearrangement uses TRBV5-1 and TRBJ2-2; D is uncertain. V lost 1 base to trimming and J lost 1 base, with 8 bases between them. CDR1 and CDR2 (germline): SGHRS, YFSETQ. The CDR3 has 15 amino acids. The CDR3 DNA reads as TGCGCCAGCAGCTTGACTACACAGAACACCGGGGAGCTGTTTTTT. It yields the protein CASSLTTQNTGELFF.

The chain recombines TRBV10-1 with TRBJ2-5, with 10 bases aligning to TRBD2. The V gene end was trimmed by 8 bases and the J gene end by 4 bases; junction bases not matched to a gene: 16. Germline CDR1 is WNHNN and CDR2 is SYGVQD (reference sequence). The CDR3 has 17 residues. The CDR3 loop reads CASLGLAGERLGETQYF. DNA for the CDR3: TGCGCCAGCCTAGGTCTAGCGGGAGAGCGCCTGGGAGAGACCCAGTACTTC.

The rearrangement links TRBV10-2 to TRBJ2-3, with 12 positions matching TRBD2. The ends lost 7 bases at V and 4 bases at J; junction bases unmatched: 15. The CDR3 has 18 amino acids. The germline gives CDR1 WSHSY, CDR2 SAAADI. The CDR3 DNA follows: TGCGCCAGCATCGAGACTAGCGGGAGTTCCCTACGACCAGATACGCAGTATTTT. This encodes CASIETSGSSLRPDTQYF.

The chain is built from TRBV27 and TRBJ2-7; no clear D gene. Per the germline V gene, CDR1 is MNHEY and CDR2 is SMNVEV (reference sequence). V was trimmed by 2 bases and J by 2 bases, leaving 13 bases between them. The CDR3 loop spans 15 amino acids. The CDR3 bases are TGTGCCAGCAGTTTAACACAGATTGATCCCTACGAGCAGTACTTC. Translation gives CASSLTQIDPYEQYF.

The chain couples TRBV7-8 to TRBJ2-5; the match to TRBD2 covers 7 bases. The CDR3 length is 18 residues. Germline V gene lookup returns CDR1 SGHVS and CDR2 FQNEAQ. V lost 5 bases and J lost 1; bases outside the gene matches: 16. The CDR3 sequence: CASSRASGVTKSQETQYF. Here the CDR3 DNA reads TGTGCCAGCAGCCGAGCGAGCGGGGTAACTAAAAGCCAAGAGACCCAGTACTTC.

CDR3 sequence reads: CASSQQDRGEQYF. In nucleotides, the CDR3 is TGTGCCAGCAGCCAACAGGATAGGGGCGAGCAGTACTTC. This chain connects TRBV4-2 to TRBJ2-7, with D maybe TRBD1 (5 bases). This CDR3 comprises 13 residues. Looked up from germline, CDR1 is LGHNA and CDR2 is YNFKEQ. Trimming took off 2 bases at V and 6 bases at J, with 11 bases between the two ends.

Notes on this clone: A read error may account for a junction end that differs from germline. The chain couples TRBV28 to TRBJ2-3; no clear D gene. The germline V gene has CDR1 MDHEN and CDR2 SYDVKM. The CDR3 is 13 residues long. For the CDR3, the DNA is TGTGCCAGCAGTTTTCTGGCTGCGGATACGCAATATTTT. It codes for CASSFLAADTQYF.

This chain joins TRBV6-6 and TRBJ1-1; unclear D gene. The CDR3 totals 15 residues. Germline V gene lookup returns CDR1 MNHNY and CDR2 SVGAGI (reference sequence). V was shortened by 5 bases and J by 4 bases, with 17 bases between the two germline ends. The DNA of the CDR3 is TGTGCCAGCAGTACAACGCGGCCGAGCTCCACTGAAGCTTTCTTT. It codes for CASSTTRPSSTEAFF.

The CDR3 region has the DNA TGTGCCAGCAGAATTAACAGGGGGCAAGCTGAAGCTTTCTTT. Amino acid sequence: CASRINRGQAEAFF. This sequence joins TRBV28 and TRBJ1-1; TRBD1 agrees at 9 bases. CDR3 length equals 14 residues. The V segment lost 6 bases and the J segment 6 bases; nucleotides outside the gene matches: 8. Per the germline V gene, CDR1 is MDHEN and CDR2 is SYDVKM. Looking up the rest from reference TRBV28 and TRBJ1-1 gives the full variable domain: DVKVTQSSRYLVKRTGEKVFLECVQDMDHENMFWYRQDPGLGLRLIYFSYDVKMKEKGDIPEGYSVSREKKERFSLILESASTNQTSMYLCASRINRGQAEAFFGQGTRLTVV.

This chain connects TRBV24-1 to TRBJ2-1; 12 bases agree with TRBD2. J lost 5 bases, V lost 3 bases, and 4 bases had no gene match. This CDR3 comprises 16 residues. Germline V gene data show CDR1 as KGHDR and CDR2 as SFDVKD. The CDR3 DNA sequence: TGTGCCACCAGTGATCCGGGACTAGCGGGTCACAATGAGCAGTTCTTC. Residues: CATSDPGLAGHNEQFF.

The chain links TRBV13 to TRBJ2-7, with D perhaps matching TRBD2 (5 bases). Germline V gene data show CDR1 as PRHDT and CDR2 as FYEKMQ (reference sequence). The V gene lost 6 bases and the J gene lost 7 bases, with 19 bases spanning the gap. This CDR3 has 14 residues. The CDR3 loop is CASRPGPRAGEQYF. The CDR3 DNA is TGTGCCAGCAGACCGGGCCCCCGGGCGGGTGAGCAGTACTTC.

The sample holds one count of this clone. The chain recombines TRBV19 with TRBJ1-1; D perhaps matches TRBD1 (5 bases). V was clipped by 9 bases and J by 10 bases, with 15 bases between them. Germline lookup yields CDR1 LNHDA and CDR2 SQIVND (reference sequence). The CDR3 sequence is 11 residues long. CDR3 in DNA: TGTGCCAGCTGGGGAGGGGAGAGAGCTTTCTTT. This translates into CASWGGERAFF.

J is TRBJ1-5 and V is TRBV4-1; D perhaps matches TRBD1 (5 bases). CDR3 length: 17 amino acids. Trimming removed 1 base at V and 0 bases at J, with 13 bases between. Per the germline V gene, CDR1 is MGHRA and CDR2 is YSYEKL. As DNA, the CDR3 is TGCGCCAGCAGCCAAGCCCACCCGACAGTTAGCAATCAGCCCCAGCATTTT. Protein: CASSQAHPTVSNQPQHF.

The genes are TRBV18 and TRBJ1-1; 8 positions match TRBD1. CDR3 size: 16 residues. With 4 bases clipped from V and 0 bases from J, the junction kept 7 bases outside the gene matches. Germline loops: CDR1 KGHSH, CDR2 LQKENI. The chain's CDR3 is CASSRGQGGMNTEAFF. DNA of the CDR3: TGTGCCAGCTCACGTGGACAGGGAGGAATGAACACTGAAGCTTTCTTT.